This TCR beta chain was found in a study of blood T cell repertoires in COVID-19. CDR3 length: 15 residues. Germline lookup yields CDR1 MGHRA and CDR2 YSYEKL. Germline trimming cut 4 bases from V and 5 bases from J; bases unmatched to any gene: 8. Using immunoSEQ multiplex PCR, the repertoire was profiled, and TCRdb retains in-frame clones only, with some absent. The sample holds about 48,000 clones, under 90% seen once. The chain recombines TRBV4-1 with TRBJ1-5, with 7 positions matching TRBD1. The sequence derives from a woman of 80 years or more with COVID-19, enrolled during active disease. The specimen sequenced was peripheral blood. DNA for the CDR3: TGCGCCAGCAGCCCACAGACAGGGATGGATCAGCCCCAGCATTTT. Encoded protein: CASSPQTGMDQPQHF.